What follows describes a single TCR beta chain. The CDR3 is made up of 13 amino acids. V lost 2 bases, J lost 4 bases, and 9 bases lay in between. The germline CDR1 and CDR2 sequences are GTSNPN and SVGIG (reference sequence). The assay was immunoSEQ multiplex PCR, and TCRdb's table has in-frame clones only and misses some. The sample has about 16,000 clones, 85% to 90% seen once; the top ten hold approximately 10%. The time point is: baseline, week 1 (first vaccination visit). Treatment defined: pre-vaccination baseline after standard-of-care therapy. The sample is drawn from a study of a mutant IDH1 vaccine in newly diagnosed glioma.

The receptor was derived from a woman aged 35 to 49 with glioma. Some clones in this sample may be carry-over from other donors' samples. The sequences come from PBMCs, collected from a glioma patient treated with radiotherapy, temozolomide or both. The chain recombines TRBV30 with TRBJ1-5; D remains unclear. The CDR3: CAWSPRPNQPQHF. The CDR3 region has the DNA TGTGCCTGGAGTCCCAGACCTAATCAGCCCCAGCATTTT.